The clone carrying this T cell receptor (beta chain) was picked up a small number of times. The antigen is not known. The CDR3 has 14 amino acids. V was shortened by 0 bases and J by 0 bases, with 8 bases between the two germline ends. From germline, CDR1 is DFQATT and CDR2 SNEGSKA (reference sequence). Time point indicated: patch test 1, 2 weeks after DPC sensitization. As to treatment: therapeutic diphenylcyclopropenone sensitization with weekly scalp DPC. The authors' total RNA extraction used unfractionated whole blood. This record comes from a study of human T cells and chemical hapten exposure. Whole-study results and caveats: Expanded TCRs produced significantly more large CDR3 similarity clusters than controls did.

TCRdb redid the calling of the RACE reads with MiXCR, one entry per CDR3 protein. The sample consists of roughly 160,000 distinct CDR3 sequences, roughly 15% of them appearing once. Source: whole blood, taken in connection with sensitization to the hapten diphenylcyclopropenone (DPC). The chain couples TRBV20-1 to TRBJ1-1, with D unclear. The sequence was obtained from a woman aged 25 to 45 with alopecia areata. Some clones in this sample may be carry-over from other donors' samples. In DNA form, the CDR3 reads TGCAGTGCTAGAGAACAGTACATGAACACTGAAGCTTTCTTT. Its translation: CSAREQYMNTEAFF.